Listed here are 26 T cell receptor beta chains from one sample, sequenced in a study of shared clonotypes between healthy human individuals. The assay was immunoSEQ multiplex PCR, and TCRdb's table has in-frame clones only and misses some. The table has 2 million to 2.5 million clones, over 85% seen once. The sample comprised naive CD4+ T cells from PBMCs. Subset in this sample: CD45RA+ positively selected. These receptors all stem from a man younger than 35 in good health. Some clones in this sample may be carry-over from other donors' samples.

The table lists this clone with a count of one. As DNA, the CDR3 is TGTGCCTGGAGTCAGGAGGACACCGGGGAGCTGTTTTTT. As protein: CAWSQEDTGELFF. V and J are TRBV30 and TRBJ2-2; the D gene is possibly TRBD2 (5 bases). Trimming shortened V by 2 bases and J by 3 bases, and 7 bases separated the two germline ends. The CDR3 sequence is 13 residues long. Germline V gives CDR1 GTSNPN, CDR2 SVGIG (reference sequence).

This sequence joins TRBV7-3 and TRBJ2-3, with D perhaps matching TRBD1 (7 bases). Germline CDR1 reads SGHTA; CDR2 reads FQGTGA. CDR3 size: 14 residues. V lost 5 bases, J lost 10 bases, and 19 bases lay in between. The CDR3 DNA sequence: TGTGCCAGCAGCGCGGGACAATTAGACAGGGCGCAGTATTTT. It specifies CASSAGQLDRAQYF.

The CDR3 DNA follows: TGTGCCAGCAGAACCCCCGGCGCAGGGAGTGAAAAACTGTTTTTT. Translating gives CASRTPGAGSEKLFF. V gene TRBV28 combines with J gene TRBJ1-4, with a tentative D call TRBD1 (5 bases). This CDR3 has 15 residues. With 6 bases removed from V and 7 bases from J, the gap between germline ends came to 18 bases. CDR1 MDHEN and CDR2 SYDVKM come from the germline V gene.

For this clone: The sample has other DNA sequences that encode this CDR3 too. This chain links TRBV20-1 with TRBJ2-7; no clear D. Germline CDR1 and CDR2: DFQATT and SNEGSKA (reference sequence). Trimming removed 2 bases at V and 3 bases at J, with 5 bases between. This CDR3 comprises 11 residues. CDR3 bases: TGCAGTGCTAGACCCAACTACGAGCAGTACTTC. Translating gives CSARPNYEQYF.

The V and J genes are TRBV6-6 and TRBJ2-7; perhaps TRBD1 as D (5 bases). V shed 5 bases and J shed 9 bases, with 23 bases lying between them. Looked up from germline, CDR1 is MNHNY and CDR2 is SVGAGI (reference sequence). CDR3 length: 15 amino acids. The CDR3 protein is CASSRRDSTLIGQYF. In DNA form, the CDR3 reads TGTGCCAGCAGTCGGAGAGACAGTACCCTGATAGGGCAGTACTTC.

J is TRBJ1-3 and V is TRBV9, with D unresolved. The germline CDR1 and CDR2 sequences are SGDLS and YYNGEE. Trimming shortened V by 6 bases and J by 0 bases, and 13 bases separated the two germline ends. The CDR3 has 15 amino acids. The CDR3 DNA reads TGTGCCAGCAAGACCCCACGGAGCTCTGGAAACACCATATATTTT. Protein sequence: CASKTPRSSGNTIYF. Together with reference TRBV9 and TRBJ1-3, the CDR3 gives the full variable domain: DSGVTQTPKHLITATGQRVTLRCSPRSGDLSVYWYQQSLDQGLQFLIQYYNGEERAKGNILERFSAQQFPDLHSELNLSSLELGDSALYFCASKTPRSSGNTIYFGEGSWLTVV.

The genes are TRBV7-3 and TRBJ2-1; 14 bases are a match to TRBD2. V shed 4 bases, J shed 7 bases, and the junction held 3 bases outside the gene matches. Germline V gives CDR1 SGHTA, CDR2 FQGTGA. The CDR3 runs to 15 residues. The CDR3 here is CASSSGTSGRNEQFF. CDR3 in DNA: TGTGCCAGCAGCTCCGGGACTAGCGGGAGAAATGAGCAGTTCTTC.

This chain connects TRBV7-2 to TRBJ2-7, with D perhaps TRBD1 (5 bases). V was shortened by 7 bases and J by 3 bases, with 16 bases between the two germline ends. Germline V gene data show CDR1 as SGHTA and CDR2 as FQGNSA. The CDR3 has 14 residues. The CDR3 nucleotides read TGTGCCAGCACCGGACAAGGGGCCAACTACGAGCAGTACTTC. This encodes CASTGQGANYEQYF.

The J gene is TRBJ2-2, the V gene TRBV5-1, with D tentatively TRBD1 or TRBD2 (5 bases each). Trimming cost V 1 base and J 4 bases, with 14 bases left between them. The CDR3 runs 16 residues. Germline CDR1 is SGHRS and CDR2 is YFSETQ. The CDR3 DNA reads as TGCGCCAGCAGCTTGACGGGGCCCTCGGGCACCGGGGAGCTGTTTTTT. This translates into CASSLTGPSGTGELFF.

The chain combines TRBV6-1 with TRBJ2-3; 7 bases are shared with TRBD2. The germline gives CDR1 MNHNS, CDR2 SASEGT. This CDR3 comprises 12 residues. Trimming at V came to 6 bases and at J to 4 bases, leaving 1 base not matched to a gene. This CDR3 is CASRGGADTQYF. CDR3 in DNA: TGTGCCAGCAGGGGAGGGGCAGATACGCAGTATTTT.

This rearrangement joins TRBV7-8 to TRBJ2-5; 8 bases line up with TRBD2. The CDR3 contains 15 residues. V shed 6 bases, J shed 5 bases, and the junction held 11 bases outside the gene matches. From germline, CDR1 is SGHVS and CDR2 FQNEAQ. The CDR3 DNA sequence: TGTGCCAGCAGACGGGGGGGGGCTTTGTCGGAGACCCAGTACTTC. It codes for CASRRGGALSETQYF.

V is TRBV5-1 and J is TRBJ1-1; tentatively, D is TRBD1 (6 bases). V dropped 5 bases and J dropped 3 bases, with 14 bases sitting between them. Germline lookup yields CDR1 SGHRS and CDR2 YFSETQ. This CDR3 has 14 residues. CDR3 sequence: CASSKQGGDTEAFF. CDR3 DNA sequence: TGCGCCAGCAGTAAACAGGGTGGGGACACTGAAGCTTTCTTT.

The chain employs TRBV7-9 and TRBJ2-7; TRBD1 aligns across 7 bases. Germline V gene data show CDR1 as SEHNR and CDR2 as FQNEAQ (reference sequence). CDR3 length: 15 amino acids. After removal of 5 bases from V and 2 bases from J, the junction contained 9 bases not matched to a gene. For the CDR3, the DNA is TGTGCCAGCAGCCAGGGGGTGACAGGCGCCTACGAGCAGTACTTC. It specifies CASSQGVTGAYEQYF.

J is TRBJ2-3 and V is TRBV28; D is uncertain. CDR3 size: 16 residues. Per germline, CDR1 MDHEN and CDR2 SYDVKM. V was clipped by 0 bases and J by 4 bases, with 14 bases between them. The CDR3 DNA reads as TGTGCCAGCAGTTTATGGTGGGGAATAGAGGCAGATACGCAGTATTTT. As protein: CASSLWWGIEADTQYF.

V usage is TRBV28 and J usage is TRBJ2-2; 10 bases fit TRBD1. The CDR3 sequence is 18 residues long. Germline V lookup: CDR1 MDHEN, CDR2 SYDVKM. The trim removed 5 bases at V and 9 bases at J, leaving 18 bases unmatched. CDR3 in amino acids: CASSLTHGGQGSFRELFF. The CDR3 region has the DNA TGTGCCAGCAGTCTAACCCACGGGGGACAGGGGTCTTTCCGGGAGCTGTTTTTT.

CDR3 sequence: CASSQVAGTGQFF. The CDR3 DNA follows: TGTGCCAGCAGCCAGGTAGCGGGAACTGGGCAGTTCTTC. The chain is built from TRBV14 and TRBJ2-1; 8 positions agree with TRBD2. Germline values: CDR1 SGHDN, CDR2 FVKESK. There are 13 residues in the CDR3. V shed 3 bases and J 12 bases; nucleotides not matched to a gene: 7.

V gene TRBV6-1 combines with J gene TRBJ2-5, with D perhaps assigned TRBD1 or TRBD2 (7 bases each). Looked up from germline, CDR1 is MNHNS and CDR2 is SASEGT. This CDR3 spans 14 amino acids. V lost 5 bases to trimming and J lost 5 bases, with 15 bases between them. CDR3 loop: CASSLIRGGETQYF. CDR3 sequence (DNA): TGTGCCAGCAGTCTAATCAGGGGGGGTGAGACCCAGTACTTC.

This clone was seen a single time. V gene TRBV27 combines with J gene TRBJ2-1, with D maybe TRBD2 (5 bases). The CDR3 sequence is 13 residues long. V was trimmed by 3 bases and J by 8 bases, leaving 11 bases between them. CDR1 MNHEY and CDR2 SMNVEV come from the germline V gene (reference sequence). The CDR3 loop is CASSFFLAHEQFF. The CDR3, as DNA: TGTGCCAGCAGTTTTTTCCTAGCCCATGAGCAGTTCTTC.

V gene TRBV9 combines with J gene TRBJ2-2; D is undetermined. Germline V CDR1 and CDR2: SGDLS, YYNGEE. The CDR3 sequence is 14 residues long. V dropped 2 bases and J dropped 2 bases, with 7 bases sitting between them. The CDR3 here is CASSVSENTGELFF. The CDR3 region has the DNA TGTGCCAGCAGCGTCTCGGAAAACACCGGGGAGCTGTTTTTT.

This clone was seen just once. The rearrangement joins TRBV28 to TRBJ1-2; TRBD1 matches at 7 bases. The CDR3 is 13 amino acids. Trimming at V came to 8 bases and at J to 2 bases, leaving 5 bases not matched to a gene. CDR1 and CDR2 (germline): MDHEN, SYDVKM. The CDR3: CASQTGRNYGYTF. CDR3 in DNA: TGTGCCAGCCAGACAGGGAGGAACTATGGCTACACCTTC.

Only one count was recorded for this clone. This CDR3 is also generated by other DNA sequences in the sample. The genes are TRBV11-2 and TRBJ2-7, with D tentatively TRBD2 (6 bases). The germline V gene encodes CDR1 SGHAT and CDR2 FQNNGV. CDR3 length equals 14 residues. Between the trimmed V and J ends, which lost 1 base and 3 bases, there was a span of 10 bases. CDR3: CASSLGLGGYEQYF. The CDR3 DNA follows: TGTGCCAGCAGCTTAGGACTAGGAGGCTACGAGCAGTACTTC.

The chain couples TRBV27 to TRBJ1-4, with a possible D match to TRBD1 (5 bases). The CDR3 covers 17 residues. Germline V lookup: CDR1 MNHEY, CDR2 SMNVEV (reference sequence). Trimming removed 2 bases from V and 8 bases from J, with 21 bases in between. CDR3 sequence reads: CASSLRHSGTVKEKLFF. CDR3 nucleotides: TGTGCCAGCAGTTTAAGGCACTCAGGGACTGTAAAGGAAAAACTGTTTTTT.

The chain joins TRBV6-1 to TRBJ1-1, with 9 bases that match TRBD1. Germline V gives CDR1 MNHNS, CDR2 SASEGT. The CDR3 is made up of 14 amino acids. J gave up 3 bases and V 6 bases, and 5 bases lay outside the gene matches. The CDR3 sequence is CASRRQGGDTEAFF. As DNA, the CDR3 is TGTGCCAGCAGGCGACAGGGGGGGGACACTGAAGCTTTCTTT.

This chain links TRBV5-5 with TRBJ2-7, with a weak D call TRBD2 (6 bases). The germline V and J ends were trimmed by 4 bases and 3 bases, with 23 bases remaining between them. Germline values: CDR1 SGHKS, CDR2 YYEKEE (reference sequence). The CDR3 length is 17 residues. The CDR3 sequence is CASSPSGGVIWDYEQYF. In DNA, the CDR3 is TGTGCCAGCAGCCCCAGTGGCGGGGTAATATGGGACTACGAGCAGTACTTC.

This chain joins TRBV7-9 and TRBJ2-3, with TRBD2 identical over 8 bases. Per the germline V gene, CDR1 is SEHNR and CDR2 is FQNEAQ (reference sequence). The trim removed 3 bases at V and 9 bases at J, leaving 8 bases unmatched. The CDR3 is 14 residues long. In DNA form, the CDR3 reads TGTGCCAGCAGCTTCCCTACGGGAGGGGACACGCAGTATTTT. It is translated as CASSFPTGGDTQYF.

This clone was observed a single time. Other DNA sequences of this sample code for an identical CDR3. The J gene is TRBJ2-5, the V gene TRBV10-3, with 8 bases aligning to TRBD1. The CDR3 runs to 13 residues. The junction had 4 bases not matched to a gene; V was cut back by 6 bases and J by 4 bases. Germline loops: CDR1 ENHRY, CDR2 SYGVKD. CDR3 in DNA: TGTGCCATCAGCGTCGACAGGGGAGAGACCCAGTACTTC. This sequence encodes CAISVDRGETQYF.